The sequence of this TCR beta chain was determined in a study of OX40 agonist ivuxolimab in advanced cancers. At the level of the study: An agonistic anti-OX40 (CD134) antibody, ivuxolimab, was used to treat the patients. Averaging 60 years in age, with a range of roughly 20 to 90, the cohort was 65% to 85% male.

Comments on this clone: Its antigen is unidentified.

V was clipped by 4 bases and J by 5 bases, with 11 bases between them. CDR1 and CDR2 from the germline V gene are MNHNS and SASEGT. The CDR3 is made up of 13 amino acids. The method was immunoSEQ multiplex PCR; TCRdb's version includes in-frame clones alone and lacks a portion of them. The sample yields tens of thousands of clones, approximately 86% seen once. Study-wide results and limits: Among expanded peripheral T cells, antigen specificity went undetermined. Within 6 weeks, CD4+ and CD8+ blood T cells expanded clonally at 0.1 to 3.0 mg/kg.

Material: CD4+ or CD8+ T cells sorted from blood, obtained in a trial of the OX40 agonist ivuxolimab. V and J are TRBV6-1 and TRBJ2-5, with TRBD2 as a possible D gene (6 bases). The sequence was collected from an adult with an advanced solid tumor such as melanoma, head and neck, liver or kidney cancer. The DNA of the CDR3 is TGTGCCAGCAGTGGAAACAGCGGGGAGACCCAGTACTTC. As protein: CASSGNSGETQYF.